Listed here are 21 T cell receptor beta chains from one sample, sequenced in a study of T cells in localized non-small cell lung cancer. The method was immunoSEQ multiplex PCR; TCRdb's version includes in-frame clones alone and lacks a portion of them. The sample consists of more than 2,500 clones, around a quarter of them appearing once. Material: lung tumor tissue, obtained before any cancer treatment. All receptors come from a female donor older than 55 with stage I lung adenocarcinoma.

This clone is a singleton in its sample. This chain uses TRBV10-2 with TRBJ1-4, with 9 bases that match TRBD1. V lost 2 bases, J lost 8 bases, and 9 bases stayed unmatched. CDR1 is WSHSY, CDR2 SAAADI, per germline. This CDR3 comprises 16 residues. This chain's CDR3 is CASSEGGQGQREKLFF. DNA for the CDR3: TGCGCCAGCAGTGAGGGGGGACAGGGACAACGGGAAAAACTGTTTTTT.

This clone was recorded a few times. The chain couples TRBV29-1 to TRBJ1-1; 8 bases are a match to TRBD1. The CDR3 has 14 amino acids. Germline-derived CDR1 and CDR2 are SQVTM and ANQGSEA. The J segment lost 4 bases and the V segment lost 3 bases, leaving 7 bases of the junction unmatched. The CDR3 sequence is CSVDPGQGGTEAFF. CDR3 nucleotides: TGCAGCGTTGATCCAGGACAGGGCGGCACTGAAGCTTTCTTT.

The J gene is TRBJ2-6, the V gene TRBV28; 7 bases fit TRBD1. V shed 5 bases and J 4 bases; nucleotides not matched to a gene: 11. The CDR3 length is 17 residues. Germline lookup yields CDR1 MDHEN and CDR2 SYDVKM. The CDR3 bases are TGTGCCAGCAGTCCTCCAGAGGGGGCGAGAGGGGCCAACGTCCTGACTTTC. The encoded protein is CASSPPEGARGANVLTF.

This clone is labeled medium-sized. The V and J genes are TRBV11-3 and TRBJ2-1; the D gene is possibly TRBD2 (6 bases). The germline V gene has CDR1 SGHNT and CDR2 YENEEA. CDR3 length: 14 amino acids. Trimming cost V 3 bases and J 7 bases, with 13 bases left between them. The CDR3 loop is CASSFPGLSNEQFF. The CDR3 DNA follows: TGTGCCAGCAGCTTTCCGGGACTTTCTAATGAGCAGTTCTTC.

This clone was found a few times. This chain connects TRBV2 to TRBJ1-2; 10 bases are a match to TRBD1. V lost 2 bases and J lost 4; bases outside the gene matches: 10. The CDR3 contains 17 residues. Germline V gene data show CDR1 as SNHLY and CDR2 as FYNNEI. The CDR3 reads CASSERDRGRGFYGYTF. Written as DNA, the CDR3 is TGTGCCAGCAGTGAACGGGACAGGGGAAGGGGGTTCTATGGCTACACCTTC.

This clone has only a few counts. This chain connects TRBV6-8 to TRBJ2-7, with D possibly matching TRBD2 (5 bases). From germline, CDR1 is MNHGY and CDR2 SAAAGT. V gave up 4 bases and J gave up 2 bases, with 12 bases separating them. The CDR3 length is 14 residues. CDR3 in amino acids: CASSSWGEAYEQYF. The CDR3 coding sequence is TGTGCCAGCAGTTCTTGGGGAGAGGCCTACGAGCAGTACTTC.

V usage is TRBV15 and J usage is TRBJ2-3; possible D gene TRBD2, 5 bases. The CDR3 runs 15 residues. Trimming removed 3 bases at V and 8 bases at J, with 18 bases between. Per germline, CDR1 LNHNV and CDR2 YYDKDF (reference sequence). DNA for the CDR3: TGTGCCACCAGCAGCGACTATTGGAGTTCGGGTACGCAGTATTTT. Protein sequence: CATSSDYWSSGTQYF.

The rearrangement links TRBV18 to TRBJ2-2, with D possibly TRBD1 on 6 matching bases. Deletions cut 2 bases from V and 1 base from J, with 11 bases between. Germline V gives CDR1 KGHSH, CDR2 LQKENI. The CDR3 is 16 residues long. The CDR3, as DNA: TGTGCCAGCTCACCATTCGGGACAATGAACACCGGGGAGCTGTTTTTT. It yields the protein CASSPFGTMNTGELFF. Full variable domain (rest looked up from reference TRBV18 and TRBJ2-2): NAGVMQNPRHLVRRRGQEARLRCSPMKGHSHVYWYRQLPEEGLKFMVYLQKENIIDESGMPKERFSAEFPKEGPSILRIQQVVRGDSAAYFCASSPFGTMNTGELFFGEGSRLTVL.

This clone was seen only once. This sequence joins TRBV18 and TRBJ2-7; D remains ambiguous. Germline lookup yields CDR1 KGHSH and CDR2 LQKENI. This CDR3 has 13 residues. Trimming cost V 2 bases and J 2 bases, with 7 bases left between them. The CDR3 loop reads CASSPDSPYEQYF. The CDR3 DNA follows: TGTGCCAGCTCACCAGACTCCCCCTACGAGCAGTACTTC.

This clone was seen more than once but under ten times. The chain employs TRBV15 and TRBJ2-2, with a tentative D call TRBD2 (5 bases). This CDR3 contains 14 residues. Germline V gene data show CDR1 as LNHNV and CDR2 as YYDKDF (reference sequence). The V gene lost 2 bases and the J gene lost 6 bases, with 10 bases spanning the gap. The CDR3 protein is CATSRTRVAGELFF. The CDR3 nucleotides are TGTGCCACCAGCAGAACGAGGGTCGCCGGGGAGCTGTTTTTT.

This clone was detected only a few times. The genes are TRBV6-8 and TRBJ2-7; 7 bases align to TRBD2. The CDR3 is made up of 13 amino acids. CDR1 is MNHGY, CDR2 SAAAGT, per germline. J lost 4 bases, V lost 5 bases, and 5 bases had no gene match. CDR3 sequence (DNA): TGTGCCAGCAGTGCGCTGGGGGGGTACGAGCAGTACTTC. Its protein product is CASSALGGYEQYF.

The table lists this clone with a few counts. The chain is built from TRBV11-3 and TRBJ1-6; weak D call: TRBD1 (5 bases). Deletions cut 5 bases from V and 7 bases from J, with 18 bases between. There are 16 residues in the CDR3. CDR1 SGHNT and CDR2 YENEEA come from the germline V gene. CDR3 nucleotides: TGTGCCAGCAGCCTGACCGGGGCAGTTGAGAATTCACCCCTCCACTTT. Translation gives CASSLTGAVENSPLHF.

By frequency in the sample, this clone is large. The chain links TRBV28 to TRBJ2-7; 7 bases agree with TRBD2. Trimming took 5 bases from V and 3 from J; bases not matched to a gene: 4. Germline V gives CDR1 MDHEN, CDR2 SYDVKM. The CDR3 runs to 13 residues. CDR3 nucleotide sequence: TGTGCCAGCAGTCCCGGGACTAACTACGAGCAGTACTTC. Its protein product is CASSPGTNYEQYF.

This clone was observed a handful of times. V is TRBV6-8 and J is TRBJ1-1, with TRBD1 identical over 8 bases. Germline trimming cut 5 bases from V and 5 bases from J; bases unmatched to any gene: 10. This CDR3 is built from 15 residues. Germline V gene lookup returns CDR1 MNHGY and CDR2 SAAAGT. This chain's CDR3 is CASSLTRTGQTEAFF. The CDR3 DNA follows: TGTGCCAGCAGTCTCACCAGGACAGGGCAAACTGAAGCTTTCTTT.

Note on this clone: The junction departs from germline at one end; a sequencing error may be responsible. The gene calls are TRBV10-1 and TRBJ1-2; D call uncertain. The CDR3 totals 11 residues. Per germline, CDR1 WNHNN and CDR2 SYGVQD (reference sequence). DNA of the CDR3: TGCGCCAGCCCTCGGCAATTTGGCCCTCACTTC. It yields the protein CASPRQFGPHF.

This clone has just a few counts. This rearrangement joins TRBV6-8 to TRBJ2-7; TRBD1 is a possible D gene (6 bases). V lost 7 bases and J lost 3, with 22 bases in between. The CDR3 covers 16 residues. Germline V gene lookup returns CDR1 MNHGY and CDR2 SAAAGT. CDR3 nucleotide sequence: TGTGCCAGCAACCGAGACAGGTCCTTGGCAGTCTACGAGCAGTACTTC. This codes for CASNRDRSLAVYEQYF.

This chain joins TRBV11-3 and TRBJ2-3, with D uncertain. This CDR3 comprises 15 residues. Per the germline V gene, CDR1 is SGHNT and CDR2 is YENEEA. The V and J ends lost 4 bases and 4 bases respectively, with 15 bases between them. The CDR3 DNA reads TGTGCCAGCAGCTGGAGATTAACCGACGCAGATACGCAGTATTTT. Amino acid sequence: CASSWRLTDADTQYF.

This clone was seen a few times. The V gene is TRBV18, the J gene TRBJ2-1, with 10 bases that match TRBD1. Germline CDR1 KGHSH, CDR2 LQKENI. After removal of 6 bases from V and 6 bases from J, the junction contained 5 bases not matched to a gene. The CDR3 is made up of 14 amino acids. The DNA of the CDR3 is TGTGCCAGCTCTAGGACAGGGGGACGCAATGAGCAGTTCTTC. It specifies CASSRTGGRNEQFF. Complete variable domain (other parts from reference TRBV18 and TRBJ2-1): NAGVMQNPRHLVRRRGQEARLRCSPMKGHSHVYWYRQLPEEGLKFMVYLQKENIIDESGMPKERFSAEFPKEGPSILRIQQVVRGDSAAYFCASSRTGGRNEQFFGPGTRLTVL.

This clone has just a few counts. V gene TRBV12-1 combines with J gene TRBJ2-3; the table's D call of TRBD2 was not tested on the DNA. TRBV12-1 is designated a pseudogene. This CDR3 has 20 residues. Written as DNA, the CDR3 is TGTGCCAGCAGCTTTGCCCTAGCTAGCGGGGGTGAATCTAGCACAGATACGCAGTATTTT. Translating it yields CASSFALASGGESSTDTQYF.

J is TRBJ2-6 and V is TRBV5-1; a possible D gene is TRBD1 (5 bases). Germline V gives CDR1 SGHRS, CDR2 YFSETQ. This CDR3 comprises 17 residues. Deletions cut 0 bases from V and 0 bases from J, with 10 bases between. The CDR3 nucleotides read TGCGCCAGCAGCTTGGAAGGGGTGAGCTCTGGGGCCAACGTCCTGACTTTC. Translated, it gives CASSLEGVSSGANVLTF. Full variable domain (outside the CDR3, taken from reference TRBV5-1 and TRBJ2-6): KAGVTQTPRYLIKTRGQQVTLSCSPISGHRSVSWYQQTPGQGLQFLFEYFSETQRNKGNFPGRFSGRQFSNSRSEMNVSTLELGDSALYLCASSLEGVSSGANVLTFGAGSRLTVL.

The chain combines TRBV30 with TRBJ2-7; D gene unclear. The CDR3 has 11 residues. V dropped 5 bases and J dropped 0 bases, with 5 bases sitting between them. Germline CDR1 and CDR2: GTSNPN and SVGIG (reference sequence). CDR3 sequence reads: CAWGDSYEQYF. The CDR3 DNA is TGTGCCTGGGGGGACTCCTACGAGCAGTACTTC.